A selection of T cell receptor beta chains follows, all from one sample in a study of CD8 T cells in ankylosing spondylitis. One entry per CDR3 protein results from TCRdb running MiXCR on the 5' RACE reads. The sample contains hundreds of thousands of distinct CDR3 sequences, roughly 25% of which appear only once. Input material: blood, either unsorted or a sorted T cell fraction (not recorded which). These receptors were collected from a male donor with ankylosing spondylitis or in good health (not recorded which). Each CDR3 is given without its conserved first and last residue. A D gene is named only where the DNA matches it firmly.

J gene: TRBJ2-1
V gene: TRBV11-2
D gene: TRBD2
CDR3 protein: ASSLERGLTGTSAYNEQF

J gene: TRBJ2-5
V gene: TRBV12-3/TRBV12-4
D gene: TRBD2
CDR3 protein: ASSLAGVTQY

J gene: TRBJ2-1
V gene: TRBV20-1
D gene: TRBD2
CDR3 protein: SATRLAGGDEQF

J gene: TRBJ2-7
V gene: TRBV6-5
D gene: -
CDR3 protein: ASSYARGVGGTYEQY

J gene: TRBJ2-5
V gene: TRBV20-1
D gene: -
CDR3 protein: SAILGETQY

J gene: TRBJ2-7
V gene: TRBV29-1
D gene: -
CDR3 protein: SVANGLYEQY

J gene: TRBJ2-5
V gene: TRBV14
D gene: -
CDR3 protein: ASSQDLRTTID

J gene: TRBJ2-1
V gene: TRBV14
D gene: TRBD2
CDR3 protein: ASSPYRGTSGRGDEQF

J gene: TRBJ2-7
V gene: TRBV9
D gene: TRBD1
CDR3 protein: ASSPRTGQNYEQY

J gene: TRBJ1-5
V gene: TRBV15
D gene: -
CDR3 protein: ATSRGNNQPQH

J gene: TRBJ2-6
V gene: TRBV7-2
D gene: TRBD1
CDR3 protein: ASSTGTGRSGANVLT

J gene: TRBJ2-7
V gene: TRBV20-1
D gene: -
CDR3 protein: SARRPGRAYEQY

J gene: TRBJ2-7
V gene: TRBV7-8
D gene: -
CDR3 protein: ASSLPLLSGYEQY

J gene: TRBJ2-6
V gene: TRBV4-1
D gene: -
CDR3 protein: ASSQPLRRGSSGANVLT

J gene: TRBJ2-2
V gene: TRBV3-1
D gene: -
CDR3 protein: ASSQETHTGELF

J gene: TRBJ2-1
V gene: TRBV7-3
D gene: TRBD2
CDR3 protein: ASSSLSGSDEQF

J gene: TRBJ2-3
V gene: TRBV11-2
D gene: TRBD2
CDR3 protein: ASSPRGGVDTQY

J gene: TRBJ2-7
V gene: TRBV15
D gene: -
CDR3 protein: ATSRDYGTATYEQY

J gene: TRBJ2-2
V gene: TRBV5-1
D gene: TRBD2
CDR3 protein: ASSLGTSGSTGELF

J gene: TRBJ2-3
V gene: TRBV12-3/TRBV12-4
D gene: TRBD2
CDR3 protein: ASSIAGAPDTQY

J gene: TRBJ2-7
V gene: TRBV5-1
D gene: -
CDR3 protein: ASSPGGYEQY

J gene: TRBJ2-1
V gene: TRBV18
D gene: -
CDR3 protein: ASSQIEGNEQF

J gene: TRBJ2-2
V gene: TRBV6-5
D gene: -
CDR3 protein: ASSSPSNTGELF

J gene: TRBJ2-7
V gene: TRBV20-1
D gene: TRBD1
CDR3 protein: SATGTDPYEQY

J gene: TRBJ2-5
V gene: TRBV6-1
D gene: TRBD1
CDR3 protein: ASSPRSDREAQY

J gene: TRBJ2-3
V gene: TRBV12-3/TRBV12-4
D gene: TRBD2
CDR3 protein: ASSGGLAGVNRDTQY

J gene: TRBJ2-5
V gene: TRBV24-1
D gene: -
CDR3 protein: ATSDSSDPGLTQY

J gene: TRBJ2-7
V gene: TRBV5-1
D gene: TRBD2
CDR3 protein: ASSQREANSYEQY

J gene: TRBJ2-2
V gene: TRBV6-1
D gene: TRBD2
CDR3 protein: ASSDGRVGTGELF

J gene: TRBJ2-2
V gene: TRBV5-1
D gene: TRBD1
CDR3 protein: ASSSDRGTGELF

J gene: TRBJ1-1
V gene: TRBV10-3
D gene: -
CDR3 protein: AISEGQGAEAF

J gene: TRBJ1-5
V gene: TRBV6-1
D gene: TRBD1
CDR3 protein: ASSETAQGAGNQPQH

J gene: TRBJ1-4
V gene: TRBV20-1
D gene: -
CDR3 protein: SVQNEKLF

J gene: TRBJ1-1
V gene: TRBV9
D gene: -
CDR3 protein: ASSRNRENTEAF

J gene: TRBJ2-1
V gene: TRBV4-3
D gene: -
CDR3 protein: ASSQLAKSSYNEQF

J gene: TRBJ2-7
V gene: TRBV12-5
D gene: -
CDR3 protein: ASGGGDFPYEQY